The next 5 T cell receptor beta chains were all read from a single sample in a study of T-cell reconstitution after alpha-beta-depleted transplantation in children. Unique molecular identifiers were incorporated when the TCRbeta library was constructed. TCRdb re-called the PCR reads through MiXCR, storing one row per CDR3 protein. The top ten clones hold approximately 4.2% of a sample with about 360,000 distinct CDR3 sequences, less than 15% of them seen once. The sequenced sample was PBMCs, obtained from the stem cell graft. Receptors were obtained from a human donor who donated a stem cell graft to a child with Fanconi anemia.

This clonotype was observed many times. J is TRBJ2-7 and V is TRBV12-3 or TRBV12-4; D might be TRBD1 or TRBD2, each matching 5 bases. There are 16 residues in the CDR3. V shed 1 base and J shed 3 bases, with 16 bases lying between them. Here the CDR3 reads CASSLGAGRVFYEQYF. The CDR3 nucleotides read TGTGCCAGCAGTTTAGGGGCAGGGCGGGTCTTCTACGAGCAGTACTTC.

CDR3 DNA: TGTGCCTGGAGTACAGGTTCGGGGGAGACCCAGTACTTC. The encoded protein is CAWSTGSGETQYF. V gene TRBV30 combines with J gene TRBJ2-5, with D possibly being TRBD1 or TRBD2 (5 bases each). V was clipped by 2 bases and J by 5 bases, with 12 bases between them. CDR1 GTSNPN and CDR2 SVGIG come from the germline V gene (reference sequence). The CDR3 spans 13 residues.

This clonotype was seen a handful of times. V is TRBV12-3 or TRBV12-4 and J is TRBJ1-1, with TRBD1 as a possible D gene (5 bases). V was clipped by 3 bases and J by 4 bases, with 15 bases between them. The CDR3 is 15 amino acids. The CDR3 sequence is CASSFYNRRFTEAFF. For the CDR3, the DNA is TGTGCCAGCAGTTTTTATAACAGGCGGTTCACTGAAGCTTTCTTT.

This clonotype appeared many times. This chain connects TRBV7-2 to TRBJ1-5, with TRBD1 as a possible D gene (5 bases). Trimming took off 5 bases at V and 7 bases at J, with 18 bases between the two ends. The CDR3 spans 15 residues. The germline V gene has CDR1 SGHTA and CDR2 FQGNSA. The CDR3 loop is CASSPTGGSGQPQHF. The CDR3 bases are TGTGCCAGCAGCCCCACTGGGGGGTCGGGACAGCCCCAGCATTTT.

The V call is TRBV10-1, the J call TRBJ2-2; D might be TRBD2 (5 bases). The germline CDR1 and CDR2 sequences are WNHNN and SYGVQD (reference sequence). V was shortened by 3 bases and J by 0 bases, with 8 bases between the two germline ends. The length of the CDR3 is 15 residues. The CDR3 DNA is TGCGCCAGCAGTGACCGGGGTTCGAACACCGGGGAGCTGTTTTTT. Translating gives CASSDRGSNTGELFF.